This TCR beta chain is drawn from a study of CD8+ T cells in alopecia areata. The study, taken as a whole, reports: Higher clonality was seen in lesional scalp than in normal scalp, especially in alopecia totalis/universalis.

Trimming removed 4 bases from V and 3 bases from J, with 11 bases in between. Germline CDR1 reads SGDLS; CDR2 reads YYNGEE. The CDR3 sequence is 14 residues long. It was from PBMCs that CD4+ and CD8+ T cells were sorted. Sequencing relied on a cDNA template that was reverse transcribed from extracted RNA. Sequencing was performed with immunoSEQ multiplex PCR; in TCRdb, only in-frame clones are kept and a portion is missing. The top ten hold about 19% of the sample, which has about 130,000 clones, about 47% seen once. To note about this clone: Its specificity is not known.

Sample: CD8+ T cells sorted from blood, taken at week 0. This clonotype was sampled from a human donor with alopecia areata. The V and J genes are TRBV9 and TRBJ2-4; D might be TRBD1 (6 bases). DNA for the CDR3: TGTGCCAGCAGCTTTGGGACAAACAAAAACATTCAGTACTTC. Amino acid sequence: CASSFGTNKNIQYF.